The 14 T cell receptor beta chains below all came from one sample that was sequenced in a study of OX40 agonist ivuxolimab in advanced cancers. Profiling relied on immunoSEQ multiplex PCR, and the TCRdb table lists in-frame clones only, not all of them. The data contain about 32,000 clones, roughly four fifths of them singletons. The sequenced sample was CD4+ or CD8+ T cells sorted from blood, obtained in a trial of the OX40 agonist ivuxolimab. These receptors were collected from an adult with an advanced solid tumor such as melanoma, head and neck, liver or kidney cancer.

The V and J genes are TRBV5-1 and TRBJ2-1; 10 bases match TRBD2. J gave up 0 bases and V 4 bases, and 13 bases lay outside the gene matches. The CDR3 totals 19 residues. Germline CDR1 reads SGHRS; CDR2 reads YFSETQ. The CDR3 reads CASSKGGVAGGLSYNEQFF. CDR3 coding DNA: TGCGCCAGCAGCAAGGGTGGGGTAGCGGGAGGCCTCTCCTACAATGAGCAGTTCTTC.

This clone is labeled medium-sized (0.01 to 0.1%). The chain is built from TRBV4-3 and TRBJ1-6; unclear D gene. Germline lookup yields CDR1 LGHNA and CDR2 YSLEER. V shed 1 base and J shed 7 bases, with 8 bases lying between them. This CDR3 spans 14 amino acids. The CDR3 nucleotides are TGCGCCAGCAGCCAAGCGCCGCTAAATTCACCCCTCCACTTT. Its protein is CASSQAPLNSPLHF.

The rearrangement links TRBV6-5 to TRBJ2-7, with 8 bases fitting TRBD1. The CDR3 runs to 15 residues. Germline CDR1 reads MNHEY; CDR2 reads SVGAGI. After removal of 4 bases from V and 0 bases from J, the junction contained 5 bases not matched to a gene. CDR3: CASSLETGASYEQYF. The DNA for the CDR3 is TGTGCCAGCAGTTTGGAGACAGGGGCCTCCTACGAGCAGTACTTC.

The genes are TRBV11-2 and TRBJ2-3; either TRBD1 or TRBD2 may fit D (5 bases each). Germline V CDR1 and CDR2: SGHAT, FQNNGV. CDR3 length equals 14 residues. Trimming removed 5 bases at V and 2 bases at J, with 11 bases between. CDR3 region: CASSPRGATDTQYF. The DNA of the CDR3 is TGTGCCAGCAGCCCCAGAGGGGCCACAGATACGCAGTATTTT.

This rearrangement joins TRBV28 to TRBJ1-2; 11 nucleotides line up with TRBD1. The CDR3 sequence is 13 residues long. Germline V lookup: CDR1 MDHEN, CDR2 SYDVKM. Unmatched junction bases numbered 5, after V lost 8 bases and J lost 6 bases. The CDR3 DNA is TGTGCCAGCGGCCGGGACAGGGGGGATGGCTACACCTTC. This codes for CASGRDRGDGYTF.

The genes are TRBV28 and TRBJ1-2; possibly TRBD1 for D (6 bases). CDR1 is MDHEN and CDR2 is SYDVKM in the germline V gene. The V and J ends lost 6 bases and 5 bases respectively, with 19 bases between them. This CDR3 spans 15 amino acids. CDR3 DNA: TGTGCCAGCAGCCGGACCACAGGGCGGAGGTATGGCTACACCTTC. Encoded protein: CASSRTTGRRYGYTF.

CDR3 residues: CASSLVLGNGYTF. The CDR3 DNA sequence: TGTGCCAGCAGCTTAGTACTGGGGAATGGCTACACCTTC. This chain links TRBV11-2 with TRBJ1-2; D remains unclear. Deletions cut 1 base from V and 6 bases from J, with 9 bases between. Germline V gene lookup returns CDR1 SGHAT and CDR2 FQNNGV. This CDR3 has 13 residues.

This clone was seen only a few times. J is TRBJ1-2 and V is TRBV11-2; 10 positions agree with TRBD1. Germline loops: CDR1 SGHAT, CDR2 FQNNGV. The CDR3 extends over 16 amino acids. Losses at the gene ends were 5 bases for V and 8 bases for J; bases not matched to a gene: 14. The CDR3 DNA reads as TGTGCCAGCAGCCCAGACAGGGGGCATGCCGGGGGCGGCTACACCTTC. Its translation is CASSPDRGHAGGGYTF.

This sequence joins TRBV6-5 and TRBJ1-2; 8 bases map to TRBD1. V dropped 2 bases and J dropped 7; count of bases not matched to a gene: 6. Germline V CDR1 and CDR2: MNHEY, SVGAGI. This CDR3 is 14 amino acids long. The CDR3: CASSYQGQGGGYTF. CDR3 DNA: TGTGCCAGCAGTTACCAAGGACAGGGTGGTGGCTACACCTTC.

The J gene is TRBJ2-1, the V gene TRBV29-1; 9 bases are shared with TRBD2. Germline values: CDR1 SQVTM, CDR2 ANQGSEA. This CDR3 contains 14 residues. The V and J ends lost 7 bases and 0 bases, in that order; junction bases with no gene match: 4. The CDR3 loop reads CSAIAGASYNEQFF. The CDR3 region has the DNA TGCAGCGCAATAGCGGGGGCCTCCTACAATGAGCAGTTCTTC.

The chain joins TRBV29-1 to TRBJ2-7; D not resolved. V was shortened by 6 bases and J by 4 bases, with 10 bases between the two germline ends. Germline V gene sequence: CDR1 SQVTM, CDR2 ANQGSEA. This CDR3 contains 11 residues. CDR3 residues: CSVAHGYEQYF. The CDR3 DNA sequence: TGCAGCGTGGCCCACGGGTACGAGCAGTACTTC.

The chain combines TRBV28 with TRBJ2-7; D could derive from TRBD1 or TRBD2 (5 bases each). This CDR3 region has 15 residues. Germline values: CDR1 MDHEN, CDR2 SYDVKM. V shed 10 bases and J shed 2 bases, with 21 bases lying between them. The CDR3 sequence is CATSKLGDPAYEQYF. The CDR3 DNA follows: TGTGCCACCTCCAAGTTGGGGGATCCTGCCTACGAGCAGTACTTC. Complete variable domain (other parts from reference TRBV28 and TRBJ2-7): DVKVTQSSRYLVKRTGEKVFLECVQDMDHENMFWYRQDPGLGLRLIYFSYDVKMKEKGDIPEGYSVSREKKERFSLILESASTNQTSMYLCATSKLGDPAYEQYFGPGTRLTVT.

V usage is TRBV28 and J usage is TRBJ1-2; D gene unclear. The CDR3 has 11 amino acids. V was cut by 3 bases and J by 8 bases, with 7 bases left in between. Per germline, CDR1 MDHEN and CDR2 SYDVKM. CDR3 amino acids: CASSLNGGYTF. The CDR3 nucleotides read TGTGCCAGCAGTTTGAACGGGGGCTACACCTTC.

The J gene is TRBJ2-3, the V gene TRBV18, with 8 bases lining up with TRBD2. Germline V gene data show CDR1 as KGHSH and CDR2 as LQKENI. This CDR3 comprises 15 residues. The trim removed 2 bases at V and 0 bases at J, leaving 1 base unmatched. The CDR3 DNA reads TGTGCCAGCTCACCAGCTAGCGGGAGCACAGATACGCAGTATTTT. Protein product: CASSPASGSTDTQYF.